The 4 T cell receptor beta chains given below trace back to one sample, sequenced in a study of cytomegalovirus exposure and HLA in healthy donors. The PCR ran on 60 Vbeta and 13 Jbeta primers. Here immunoSEQ multiplex PCR was the method, and the copy in TCRdb shows in-frame clones only, minus some. The sample has approximately 220,000 clones, over 80% seen once. What was sequenced was PBMCs. Receptors were obtained from a man aged 35 to 55 in good health and CMV-seropositive.

This chain connects TRBV4-1 to TRBJ2-3, with 11 bases matching TRBD2. V shed 10 bases and J 2 bases; nucleotides not matched to a gene: 11. The germline V gene encodes CDR1 MGHRA and CDR2 YSYEKL. This CDR3 has 16 residues. The CDR3 is CATTQGTSGYTDTQYF. The CDR3 bases are TGCGCCACTACACAGGGGACTAGCGGATACACAGATACGCAGTATTTT.

V gene TRBV27 combines with J gene TRBJ2-7, with TRBD2 as a possible D gene (5 bases). Germline CDR1 and CDR2: MNHEY and SMNVEV (reference sequence). V was cut by 5 bases and J by 0 bases, with 17 bases left in between. The length of the CDR3 is 16 residues. The CDR3 here is CASSTAPGSISYEQYF. CDR3 nucleotides: TGTGCCAGCAGTACCGCTCCGGGGTCGATCTCCTACGAGCAGTACTTC.

The J gene is TRBJ2-3, the V gene TRBV30; the D gene is possibly TRBD2 (5 bases). CDR1 and CDR2 (germline): GTSNPN, SVGIG (reference sequence). The CDR3 length is 17 residues. The V gene lost 0 bases and the J gene lost 2 bases, with 18 bases spanning the gap. The CDR3 coding sequence is TGTGCCTGGAGTGTACTAACCATAAGCGGATACACAGATACGCAGTATTTT. Encoded protein: CAWSVLTISGYTDTQYF.

The chain couples TRBV19 to TRBJ2-1; the match to TRBD2 covers 8 bases. The CDR3 loop spans 14 amino acids. Germline V gene lookup returns CDR1 LNHDA and CDR2 SQIVND (reference sequence). V dropped 5 bases and J dropped 5; count of bases not matched to a gene: 5. Written as DNA, the CDR3 is TGTGCCAGTAGTCCTGGACTAGCAAACAATGAGCAGTTCTTC. Amino acids: CASSPGLANNEQFF.